The 3 T cell receptor beta chains presented below share a single source sample, sequenced in a study of cytomegalovirus exposure and HLA in healthy donors. TCRdb's copy holds only in-frame clones and misses some; the assay was immunoSEQ multiplex PCR. Of about 120,000 clones in the sample, roughly nine tenths were seen once. Specimen: PBMCs. These TCRs come from a man in his late teens or twenties in good health and CMV-seropositive.

The rearrangement links TRBV9 to TRBJ1-1; tentatively, D is TRBD1 (5 bases). CDR3 length: 14 amino acids. Germline V gene lookup returns CDR1 SGDLS and CDR2 YYNGEE. V gave up 3 bases and J gave up 2 bases, with 11 bases separating them. The CDR3: CASSAEGRNTEAFF. For the CDR3, the DNA is TGTGCCAGCAGCGCGGAGGGGCGTAACACTGAAGCTTTCTTT.

The chain employs TRBV10-1 and TRBJ2-1, with TRBD2 identical over 7 bases. The CDR3 has 15 residues. The germline gives CDR1 WNHNN, CDR2 SYGVQD (reference sequence). V was clipped by 5 bases and J by 4 bases; unmatched bases: 8. The CDR3 sequence: CASSPSGGRYNEQFF. CDR3 DNA sequence: TGCGCCAGCAGTCCGTCGGGGGGTCGGTACAATGAGCAGTTCTTC.

CDR3 coding DNA: TGTGCCAGCAGCTGGGAAGAAGGGACAGCGTATAATTCACCCCTCCACTTT. Amino acids: CASSWEEGTAYNSPLHF. This chain connects TRBV7-2 to TRBJ1-6; 7 bases line up with TRBD1. The V gene end was trimmed by 4 bases and the J gene end by 4 bases; junction bases not matched to a gene: 10. Looked up from germline, CDR1 is SGHTA and CDR2 is FQGNSA. The CDR3 is 17 residues long.